This T cell receptor beta chain was recorded in a study of blood T cell repertoires in COVID-19. Study details: PBMCs, B-cell-depleted T cells, or T cells were the source of the cDNA or gDNA that made up the material.

Germline V gives CDR1 SGDLS, CDR2 YYNGEE. CDR3 length equals 15 residues. Trimming at V came to 4 bases and at J to 0 bases, leaving 6 bases not matched to a gene. Donors were grouped by their self-reported clinical history. This table comes from immunoSEQ multiplex PCR, and its TCRdb copy is limited to in-frame clones, with some not included. The table lists roughly 250,000 clones, approximately 90% of them singletons, with under 3% in the top ten. The specimen was PBMCs or T cells enriched from blood (not recorded which). The chain combines TRBV9 with TRBJ2-7; 8 bases agree with TRBD1. This TCR came from a woman between 18 and 30 years old who had recovered from COVID-19. DNA of the CDR3: TGTGCCAGCAGCCCCCGACAGGGGAGCTCCTACGAGCAGTACTTC. Translated: CASSPRQGSSYEQYF.